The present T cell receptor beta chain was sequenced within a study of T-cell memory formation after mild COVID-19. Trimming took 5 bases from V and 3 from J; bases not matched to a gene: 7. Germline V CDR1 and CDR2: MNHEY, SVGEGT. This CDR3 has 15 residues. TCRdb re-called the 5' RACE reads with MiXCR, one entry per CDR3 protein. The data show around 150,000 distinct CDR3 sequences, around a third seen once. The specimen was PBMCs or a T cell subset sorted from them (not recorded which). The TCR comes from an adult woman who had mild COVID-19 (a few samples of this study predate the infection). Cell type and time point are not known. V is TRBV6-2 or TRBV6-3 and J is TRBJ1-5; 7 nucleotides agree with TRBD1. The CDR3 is CASSRDRPPNQPQHF. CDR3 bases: TGTGCCAGCAGTCGGGACAGACCACCCAATCAGCCCCAGCATTTT.